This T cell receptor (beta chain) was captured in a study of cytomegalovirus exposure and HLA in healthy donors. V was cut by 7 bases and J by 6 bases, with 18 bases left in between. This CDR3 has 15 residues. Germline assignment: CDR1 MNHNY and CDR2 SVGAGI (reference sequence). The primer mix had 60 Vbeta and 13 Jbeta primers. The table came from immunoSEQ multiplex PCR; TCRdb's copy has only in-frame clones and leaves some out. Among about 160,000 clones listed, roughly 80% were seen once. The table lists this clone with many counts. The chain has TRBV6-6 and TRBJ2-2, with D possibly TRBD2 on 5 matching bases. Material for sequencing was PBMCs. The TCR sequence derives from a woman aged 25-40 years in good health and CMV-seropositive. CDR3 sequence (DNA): TGTGCCAGCAAACCGACTGGGGAGAGCTCCGGGGAGCTGTTTTTT. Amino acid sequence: CASKPTGESSGELFF.